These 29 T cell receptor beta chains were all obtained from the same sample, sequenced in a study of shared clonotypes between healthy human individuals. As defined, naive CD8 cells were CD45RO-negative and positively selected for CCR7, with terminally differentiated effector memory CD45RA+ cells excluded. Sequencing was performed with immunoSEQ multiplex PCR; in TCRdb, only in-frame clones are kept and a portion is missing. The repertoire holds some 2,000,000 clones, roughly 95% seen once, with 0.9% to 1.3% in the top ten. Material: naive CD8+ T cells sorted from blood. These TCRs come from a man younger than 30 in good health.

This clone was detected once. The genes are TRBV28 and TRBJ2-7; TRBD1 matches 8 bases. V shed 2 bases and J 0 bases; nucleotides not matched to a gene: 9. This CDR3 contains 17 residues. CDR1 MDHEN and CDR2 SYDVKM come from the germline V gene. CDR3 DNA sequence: TGTGCCAGCAGTTTAGGGGACAGGTCAGCGGTCTCCTACGAGCAGTACTTC. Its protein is CASSLGDRSAVSYEQYF. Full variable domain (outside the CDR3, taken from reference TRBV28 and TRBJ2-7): DVKVTQSSRYLVKRTGEKVFLECVQDMDHENMFWYRQDPGLGLRLIYFSYDVKMKEKGDIPEGYSVSREKKERFSLILESASTNQTSMYLCASSLGDRSAVSYEQYFGPGTRLTVT.

CDR3 DNA sequence: TGCGCCAGCCCGGTCTACGAGCAGTACTTC. Its translation is CASPVYEQYF. The chain links TRBV10-2 to TRBJ2-7; D gene ambiguous. The CDR3 is 10 residues long. V lost 8 bases and J lost 3, with 5 bases in between. In germline, CDR1 is WSHSY, CDR2 SAAADI.

CDR3 sequence (DNA): TGTGCCAGCAGTTTCGGGGAAAGTGGGGGCTACACCTTC. Translation: CASSFGESGGYTF. This chain links TRBV28 with TRBJ1-2; D remains ambiguous. Germline loops: CDR1 MDHEN, CDR2 SYDVKM. The V and J ends lost 3 bases and 8 bases respectively, with 13 bases between them. The CDR3 contains 13 residues.

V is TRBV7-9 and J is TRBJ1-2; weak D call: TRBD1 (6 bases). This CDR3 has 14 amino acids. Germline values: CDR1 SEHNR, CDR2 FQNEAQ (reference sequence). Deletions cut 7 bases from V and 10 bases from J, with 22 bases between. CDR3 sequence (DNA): TGTGCCAGCAACAGGGAAGGGGGTATGGATGTCTACACCTTC. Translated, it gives CASNREGGMDVYTF.

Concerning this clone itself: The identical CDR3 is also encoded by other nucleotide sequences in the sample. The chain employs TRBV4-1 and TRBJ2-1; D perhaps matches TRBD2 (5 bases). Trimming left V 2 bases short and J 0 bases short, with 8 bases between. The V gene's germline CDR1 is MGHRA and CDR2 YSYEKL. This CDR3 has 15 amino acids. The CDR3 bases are TGCGCCAGCAGCCAAAGCGGCAGCTCCTACAATGAGCAGTTCTTC. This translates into CASSQSGSSYNEQFF.

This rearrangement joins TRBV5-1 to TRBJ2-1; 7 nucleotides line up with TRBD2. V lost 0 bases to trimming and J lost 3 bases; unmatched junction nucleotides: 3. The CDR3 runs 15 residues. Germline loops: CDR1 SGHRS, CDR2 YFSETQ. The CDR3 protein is CASSLGLAHYNEQFF. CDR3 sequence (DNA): TGCGCCAGCAGCTTGGGACTAGCACACTACAATGAGCAGTTCTTC.

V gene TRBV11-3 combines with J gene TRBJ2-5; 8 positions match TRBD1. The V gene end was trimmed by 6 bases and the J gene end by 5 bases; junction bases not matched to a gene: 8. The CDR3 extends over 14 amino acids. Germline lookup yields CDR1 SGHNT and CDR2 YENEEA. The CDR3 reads CASSQGQGLETQYF. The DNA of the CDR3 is TGTGCCAGCAGTCAAGGACAGGGATTGGAGACCCAGTACTTC.

The CDR3 here is CASSLIATNEKLFF. CDR3 in DNA: TGTGCCAGCAGCTTAATTGCAACTAATGAAAAACTGTTTTTT. This chain connects TRBV7-8 to TRBJ1-4; D is undetermined. The CDR3 totals 14 residues. Trimming shortened V by 2 bases and J by 0 bases, and 4 bases separated the two germline ends. Germline lookup yields CDR1 SGHVS and CDR2 FQNEAQ.

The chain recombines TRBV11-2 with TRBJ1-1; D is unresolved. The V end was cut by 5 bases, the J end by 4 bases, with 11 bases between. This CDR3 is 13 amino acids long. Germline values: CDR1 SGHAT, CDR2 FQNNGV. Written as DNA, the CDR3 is TGTGCCAGCAGCCTCCGACGGAGCACTGAAGCTTTCTTT. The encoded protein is CASSLRRSTEAFF. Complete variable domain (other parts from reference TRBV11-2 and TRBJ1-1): EAGVAQSPRYKIIEKRQSVAFWCNPISGHATLYWYQQILGQGPKLLIQFQNNGVVDDSQLPKDRFSAERLKGVDSTLKIQPAKLEDSAVYLCASSLRRSTEAFFGQGTRLTVV.

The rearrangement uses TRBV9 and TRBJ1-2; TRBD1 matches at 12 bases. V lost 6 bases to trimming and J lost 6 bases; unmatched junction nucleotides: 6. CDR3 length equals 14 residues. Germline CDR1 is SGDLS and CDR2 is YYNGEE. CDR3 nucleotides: TGTGCCAGCACTGGGACAGGGGGCATCGATGGCTACACCTTC. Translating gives CASTGTGGIDGYTF.

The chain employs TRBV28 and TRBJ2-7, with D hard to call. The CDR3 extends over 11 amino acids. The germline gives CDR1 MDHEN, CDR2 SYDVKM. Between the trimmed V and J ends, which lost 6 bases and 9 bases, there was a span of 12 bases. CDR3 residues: CASSYTERQYF. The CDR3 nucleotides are TGTGCCAGCAGCTATACCGAGCGGCAGTACTTC.

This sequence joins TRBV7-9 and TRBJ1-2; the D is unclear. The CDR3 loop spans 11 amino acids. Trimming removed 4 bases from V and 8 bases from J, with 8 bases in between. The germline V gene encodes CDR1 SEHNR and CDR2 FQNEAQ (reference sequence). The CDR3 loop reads CASSSDLGYTF. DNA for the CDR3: TGTGCCAGCAGCTCCGACTTGGGCTACACCTTC.

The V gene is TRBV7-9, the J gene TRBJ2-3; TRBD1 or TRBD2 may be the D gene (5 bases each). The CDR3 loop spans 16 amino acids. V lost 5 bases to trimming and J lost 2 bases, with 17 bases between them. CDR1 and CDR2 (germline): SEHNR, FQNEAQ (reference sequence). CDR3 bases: TGTGCCAGCAGCCCTACCGGGGCTGTGGCCACAGATACGCAGTATTTT. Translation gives CASSPTGAVATDTQYF.

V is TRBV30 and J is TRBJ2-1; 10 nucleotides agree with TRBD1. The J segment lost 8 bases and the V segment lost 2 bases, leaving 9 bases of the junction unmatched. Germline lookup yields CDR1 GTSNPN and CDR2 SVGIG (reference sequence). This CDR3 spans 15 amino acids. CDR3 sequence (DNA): TGTGCCTGGAGTACCGGGACAGGGGAATTCGATGAGCAGTTCTTC. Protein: CAWSTGTGEFDEQFF. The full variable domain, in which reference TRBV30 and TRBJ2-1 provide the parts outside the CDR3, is SQTIHQWPATLVQPVGSPLSLECTVEGTSNPNLYWYRQAAGRGLQLLFYSVGIGQISSEVPQNLSASRPQDRQFILSSKKLLLSDSGFYLCAWSTGTGEFDEQFFGPGTRLTVL.

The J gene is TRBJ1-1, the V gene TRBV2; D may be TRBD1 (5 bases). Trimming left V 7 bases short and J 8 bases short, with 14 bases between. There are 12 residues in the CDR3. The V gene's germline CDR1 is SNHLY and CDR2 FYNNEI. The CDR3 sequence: CASNEGRREAFF. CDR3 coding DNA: TGTGCCAGCAACGAGGGGAGGAGGGAAGCTTTCTTT.

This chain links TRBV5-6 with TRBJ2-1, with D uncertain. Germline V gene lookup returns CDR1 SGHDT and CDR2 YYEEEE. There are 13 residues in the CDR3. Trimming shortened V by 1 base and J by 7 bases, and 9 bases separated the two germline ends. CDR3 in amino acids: CASSLLPSNEQFF. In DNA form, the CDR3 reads TGTGCCAGCAGCTTGCTCCCTAGTAATGAGCAGTTCTTC.

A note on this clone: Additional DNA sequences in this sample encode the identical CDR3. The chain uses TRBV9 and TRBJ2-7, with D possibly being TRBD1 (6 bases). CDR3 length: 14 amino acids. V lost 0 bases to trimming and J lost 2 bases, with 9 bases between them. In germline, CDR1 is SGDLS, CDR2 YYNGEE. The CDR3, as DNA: TGTGCCAGCAGCGTAGGAGGACAGCCCTACGAGCAGTACTTC. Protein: CASSVGGQPYEQYF. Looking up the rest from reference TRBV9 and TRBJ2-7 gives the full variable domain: DSGVTQTPKHLITATGQRVTLRCSPRSGDLSVYWYQQSLDQGLQFLIQYYNGEERAKGNILERFSAQQFPDLHSELNLSSLELGDSALYFCASSVGGQPYEQYFGPGTRLTVT.

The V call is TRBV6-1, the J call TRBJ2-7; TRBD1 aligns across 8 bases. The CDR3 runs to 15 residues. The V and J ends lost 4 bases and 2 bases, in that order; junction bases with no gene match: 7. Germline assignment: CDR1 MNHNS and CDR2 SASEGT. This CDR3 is CASSAPGQAPYEQYF. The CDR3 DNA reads TGTGCCAGCAGTGCACCGGGACAGGCCCCCTACGAGCAGTACTTC.

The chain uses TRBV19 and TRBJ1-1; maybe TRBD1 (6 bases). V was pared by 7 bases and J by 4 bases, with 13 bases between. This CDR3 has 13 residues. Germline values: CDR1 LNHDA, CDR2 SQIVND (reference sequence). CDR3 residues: CASKYREGTEAFF. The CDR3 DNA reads TGTGCCAGTAAGTACAGGGAGGGCACTGAAGCTTTCTTT.

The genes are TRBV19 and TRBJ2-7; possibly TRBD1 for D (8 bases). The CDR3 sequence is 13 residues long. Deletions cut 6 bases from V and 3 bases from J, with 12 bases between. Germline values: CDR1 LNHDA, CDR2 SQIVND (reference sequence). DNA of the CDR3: TGTGCCAGTAGCCACAGGGGGGGCTACGAGCAGTACTTC. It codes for CASSHRGGYEQYF.

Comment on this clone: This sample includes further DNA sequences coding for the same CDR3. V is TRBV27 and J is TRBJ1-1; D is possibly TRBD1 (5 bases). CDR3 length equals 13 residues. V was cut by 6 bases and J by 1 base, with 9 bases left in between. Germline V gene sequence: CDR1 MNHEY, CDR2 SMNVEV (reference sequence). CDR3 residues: CASSSGPNTEAFF. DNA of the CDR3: TGTGCCAGCAGCTCAGGGCCGAACACTGAAGCTTTCTTT.

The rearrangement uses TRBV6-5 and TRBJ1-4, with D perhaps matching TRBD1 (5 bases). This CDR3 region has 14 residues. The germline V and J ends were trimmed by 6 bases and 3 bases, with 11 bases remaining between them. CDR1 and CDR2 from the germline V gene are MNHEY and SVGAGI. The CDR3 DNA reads TGTGCCAGCAGCATGGGGGGACCTAATGAAAAACTGTTTTTT. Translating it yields CASSMGGPNEKLFF.

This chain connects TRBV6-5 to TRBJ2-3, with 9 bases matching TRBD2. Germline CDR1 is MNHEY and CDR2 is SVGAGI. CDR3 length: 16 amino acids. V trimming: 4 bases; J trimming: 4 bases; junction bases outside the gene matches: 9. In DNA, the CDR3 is TGTGCCAGCAGTTTTCTAGCGGGGTCTCCACCAGATACGCAGTATTTT. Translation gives CASSFLAGSPPDTQYF.

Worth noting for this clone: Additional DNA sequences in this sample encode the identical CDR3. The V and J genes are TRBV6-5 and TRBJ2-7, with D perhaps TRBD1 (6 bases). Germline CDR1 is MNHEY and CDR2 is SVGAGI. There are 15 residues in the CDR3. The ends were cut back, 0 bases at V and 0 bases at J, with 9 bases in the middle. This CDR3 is CASSYSTGSSYEQYF. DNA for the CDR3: TGTGCCAGCAGTTACTCTACAGGGAGCTCCTACGAGCAGTACTTC.

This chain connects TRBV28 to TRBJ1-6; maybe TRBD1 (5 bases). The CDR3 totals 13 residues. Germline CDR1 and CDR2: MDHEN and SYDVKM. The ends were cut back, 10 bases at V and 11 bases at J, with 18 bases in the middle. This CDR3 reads CATANQGGPPLHF. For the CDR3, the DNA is TGTGCCACCGCAAACCAGGGCGGTCCACCCCTCCACTTT.

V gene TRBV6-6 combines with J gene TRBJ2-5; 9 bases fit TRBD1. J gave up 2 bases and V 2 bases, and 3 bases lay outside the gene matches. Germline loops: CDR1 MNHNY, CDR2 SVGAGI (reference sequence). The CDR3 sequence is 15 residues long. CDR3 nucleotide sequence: TGTGCCAGCAGTTACACAGGGGGCTCTCAAGAGACCCAGTACTTC. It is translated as CASSYTGGSQETQYF.

As DNA, the CDR3 is TGTGCCAGCAGCGTAGAGGACAACGCCTACGAGCAGTACTTC. This gives the protein CASSVEDNAYEQYF. The chain joins TRBV9 to TRBJ2-7; D is possibly TRBD1 (5 bases). Germline assignment: CDR1 SGDLS and CDR2 YYNGEE. Trimming shortened V by 0 bases and J by 2 bases, and 9 bases separated the two germline ends. The CDR3 consists of 14 residues.

DNA for the CDR3: TGTGCCAGCAGCCTCCAGGGGCTGCACGAGCAGTACTTC. Amino acid sequence: CASSLQGLHEQYF. This chain joins TRBV14 and TRBJ2-7; D may be TRBD1 (6 bases). The germline V and J ends were trimmed by 4 bases and 5 bases, with 12 bases remaining between them. CDR3 length: 13 amino acids. CDR1 SGHDN and CDR2 FVKESK come from the germline V gene.

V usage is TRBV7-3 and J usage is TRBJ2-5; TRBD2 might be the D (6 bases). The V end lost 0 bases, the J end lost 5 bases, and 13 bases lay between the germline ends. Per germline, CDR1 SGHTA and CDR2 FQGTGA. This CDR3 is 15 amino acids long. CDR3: CASSLTGAGGETQYF. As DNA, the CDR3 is TGTGCCAGCAGCTTAACAGGGGCCGGAGGGGAGACCCAGTACTTC.